This T cell receptor (beta chain) was identified during a study of CD8 T cells in Susac syndrome. cDNA came from approximately 0.5 to 1 ug RNA primed by random hexamers. TCRdb re-derived calls from the immunoSEQ multiplex PCR reads in MiXCR, one entry per CDR3 protein. The sample lists approximately 150,000 distinct CDR3 sequences, 75% to 90% seen once, with more than 0.5% in the top ten. The V gene's germline CDR1 is MNHNS and CDR2 SASEGT. The CDR3 length is 14 residues. V dropped 5 bases and J dropped 4 bases, with 11 bases sitting between them. The chain links TRBV6-1 to TRBJ1-4; D unresolved. The specimen sequenced was CD8+ T cells from PBMCs. This receptor was obtained from a human donor with multiple sclerosis. CDR3 loop: CASSLDPNNEKLFF. The CDR3 DNA is TGTGCCAGCAGTTTAGACCCGAATAATGAAAAACTGTTTTTT.